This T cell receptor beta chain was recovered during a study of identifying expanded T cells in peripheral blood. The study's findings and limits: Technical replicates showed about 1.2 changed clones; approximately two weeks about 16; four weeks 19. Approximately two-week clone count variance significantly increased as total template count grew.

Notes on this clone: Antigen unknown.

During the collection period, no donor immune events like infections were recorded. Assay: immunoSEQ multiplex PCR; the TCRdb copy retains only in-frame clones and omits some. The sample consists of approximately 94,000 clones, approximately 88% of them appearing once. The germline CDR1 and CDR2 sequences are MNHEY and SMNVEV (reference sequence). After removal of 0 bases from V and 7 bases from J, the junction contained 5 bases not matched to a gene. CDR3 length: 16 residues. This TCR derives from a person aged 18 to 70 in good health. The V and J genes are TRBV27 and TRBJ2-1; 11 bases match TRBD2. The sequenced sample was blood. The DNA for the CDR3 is TGTGCCAGCAGTTTATCCTCACTAGCGGGAGTAAATGAGCAGTTCTTC. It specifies CASSLSSLAGVNEQFF.